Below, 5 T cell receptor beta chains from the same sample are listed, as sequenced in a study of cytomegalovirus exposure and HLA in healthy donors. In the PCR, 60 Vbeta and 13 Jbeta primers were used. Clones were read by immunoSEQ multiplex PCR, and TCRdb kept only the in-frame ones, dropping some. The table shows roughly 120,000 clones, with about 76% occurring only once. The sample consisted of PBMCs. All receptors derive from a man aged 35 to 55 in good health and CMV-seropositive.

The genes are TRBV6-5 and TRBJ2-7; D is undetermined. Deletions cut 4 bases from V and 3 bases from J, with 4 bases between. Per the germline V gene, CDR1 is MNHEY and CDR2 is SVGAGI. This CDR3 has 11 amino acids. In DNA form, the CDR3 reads TGTGCCAGCAGTTTTAACTACGAGCAGTACTTC. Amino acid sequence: CASSFNYEQYF.

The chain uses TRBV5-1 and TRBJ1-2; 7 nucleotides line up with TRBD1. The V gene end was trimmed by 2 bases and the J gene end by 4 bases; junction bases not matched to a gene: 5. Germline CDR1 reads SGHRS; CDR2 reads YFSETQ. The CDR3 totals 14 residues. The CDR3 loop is CASSLTGESYGYTF. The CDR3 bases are TGCGCCAGCAGCTTAACAGGGGAATCCTATGGCTACACCTTC.

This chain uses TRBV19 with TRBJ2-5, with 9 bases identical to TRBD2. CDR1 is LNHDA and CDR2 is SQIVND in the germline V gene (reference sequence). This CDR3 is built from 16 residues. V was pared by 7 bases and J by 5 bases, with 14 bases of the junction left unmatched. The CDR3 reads CASTLRASGTSETQYF. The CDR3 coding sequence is TGTGCCAGTACCCTAAGGGCTAGCGGGACGTCCGAGACCCAGTACTTC.

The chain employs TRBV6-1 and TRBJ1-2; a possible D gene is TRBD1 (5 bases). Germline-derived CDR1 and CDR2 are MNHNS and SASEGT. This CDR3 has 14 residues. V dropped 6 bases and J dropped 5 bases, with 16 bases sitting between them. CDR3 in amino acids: CASSLGGAEYGYTF. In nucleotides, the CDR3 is TGTGCCAGCAGCTTGGGTGGGGCCGAATATGGCTACACCTTC.

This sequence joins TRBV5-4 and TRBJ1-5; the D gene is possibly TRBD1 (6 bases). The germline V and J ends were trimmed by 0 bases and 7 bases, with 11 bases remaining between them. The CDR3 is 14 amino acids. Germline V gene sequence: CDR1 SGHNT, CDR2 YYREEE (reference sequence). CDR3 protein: CASSLAGGGQPQHF. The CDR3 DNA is TGTGCCAGCAGCTTGGCGGGGGGCGGACAGCCCCAGCATTTT. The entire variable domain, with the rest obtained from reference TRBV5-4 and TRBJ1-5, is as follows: ETGVTQSPTHLIKTRGQQVTLRCSSQSGHNTVSWYQQALGQGPQFIFQYYREEENGRGNFPPRFSGLQFPNYSSELNVNALELDDSALYLCASSLAGGGQPQHFGDGTRLSIL.